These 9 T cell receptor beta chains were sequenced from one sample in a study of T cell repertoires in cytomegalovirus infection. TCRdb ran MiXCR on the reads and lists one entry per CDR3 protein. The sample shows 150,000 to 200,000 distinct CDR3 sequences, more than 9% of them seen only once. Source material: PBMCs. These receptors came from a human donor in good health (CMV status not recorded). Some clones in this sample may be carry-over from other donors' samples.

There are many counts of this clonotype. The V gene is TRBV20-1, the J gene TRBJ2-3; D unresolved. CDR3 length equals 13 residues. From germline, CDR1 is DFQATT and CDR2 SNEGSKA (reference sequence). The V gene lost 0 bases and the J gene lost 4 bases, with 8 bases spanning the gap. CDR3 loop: CSARDGRADTQYF. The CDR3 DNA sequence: TGCAGTGCTAGAGATGGTAGGGCAGATACGCAGTATTTT.

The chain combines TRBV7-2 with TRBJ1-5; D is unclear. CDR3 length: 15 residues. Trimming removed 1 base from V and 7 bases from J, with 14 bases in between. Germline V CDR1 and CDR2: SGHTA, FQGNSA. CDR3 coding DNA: TGTGCCAGCAGCTTAGACCCACGTCATCAGCAGCCCCAGCATTTT. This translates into CASSLDPRHQQPQHF.

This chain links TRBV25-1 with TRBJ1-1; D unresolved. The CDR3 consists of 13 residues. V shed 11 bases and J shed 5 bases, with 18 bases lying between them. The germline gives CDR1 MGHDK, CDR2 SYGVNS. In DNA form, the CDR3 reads TGTGCCTCTTGCCTCGGTTCGGGAACTGAAGCTTTCTTT. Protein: CASCLGSGTEAFF.

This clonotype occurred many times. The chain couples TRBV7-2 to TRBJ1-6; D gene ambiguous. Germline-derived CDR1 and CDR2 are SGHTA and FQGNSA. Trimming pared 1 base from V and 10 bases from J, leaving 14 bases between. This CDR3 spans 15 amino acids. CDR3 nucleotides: TGTGCCAGCAGCTTAGATCCGGGGAGGGCCTCACCCCTCCACTTT. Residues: CASSLDPGRASPLHF.

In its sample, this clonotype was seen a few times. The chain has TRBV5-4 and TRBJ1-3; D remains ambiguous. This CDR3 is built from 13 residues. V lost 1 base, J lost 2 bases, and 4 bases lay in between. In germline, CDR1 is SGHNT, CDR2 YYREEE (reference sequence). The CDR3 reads CASSLPPGNTIYF. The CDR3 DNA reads TGTGCCAGCAGCTTGCCACCTGGAAACACCATATATTTT.

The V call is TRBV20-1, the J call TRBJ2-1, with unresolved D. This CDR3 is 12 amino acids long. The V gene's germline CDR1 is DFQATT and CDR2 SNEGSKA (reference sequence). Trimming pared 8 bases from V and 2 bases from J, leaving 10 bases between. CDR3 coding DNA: TGCAGTTGGGCTACCCCCTACAATGAGCAGTTCTTC. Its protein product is CSWATPYNEQFF.

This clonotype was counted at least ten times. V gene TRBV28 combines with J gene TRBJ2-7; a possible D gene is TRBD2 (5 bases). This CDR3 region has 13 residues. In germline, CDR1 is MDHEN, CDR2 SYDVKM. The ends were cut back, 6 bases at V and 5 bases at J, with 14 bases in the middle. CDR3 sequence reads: CASSTTGLDEQYF. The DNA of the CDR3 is TGTGCCAGCAGCACGACTGGACTCGACGAGCAGTACTTC. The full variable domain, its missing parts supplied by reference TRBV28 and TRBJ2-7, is DVKVTQSSRYLVKRTGEKVFLECVQDMDHENMFWYRQDPGLGLRLIYFSYDVKMKEKGDIPEGYSVSREKKERFSLILESASTNQTSMYLCASSTTGLDEQYFGPGTRLTVT.

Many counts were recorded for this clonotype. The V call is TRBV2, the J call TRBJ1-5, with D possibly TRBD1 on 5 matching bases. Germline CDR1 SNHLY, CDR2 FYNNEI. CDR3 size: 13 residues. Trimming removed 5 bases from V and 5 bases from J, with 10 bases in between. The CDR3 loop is CASSRTSYQPQHF. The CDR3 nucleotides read TGTGCCAGCAGTAGGACAAGTTATCAGCCCCAGCATTTT.

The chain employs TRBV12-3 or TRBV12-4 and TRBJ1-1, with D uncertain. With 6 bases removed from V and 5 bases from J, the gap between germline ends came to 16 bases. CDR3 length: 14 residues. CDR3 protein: CASSKSGDGTEAFF. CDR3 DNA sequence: TGTGCCAGCAGCAAGTCGGGAGATGGGACTGAAGCTTTCTTT.